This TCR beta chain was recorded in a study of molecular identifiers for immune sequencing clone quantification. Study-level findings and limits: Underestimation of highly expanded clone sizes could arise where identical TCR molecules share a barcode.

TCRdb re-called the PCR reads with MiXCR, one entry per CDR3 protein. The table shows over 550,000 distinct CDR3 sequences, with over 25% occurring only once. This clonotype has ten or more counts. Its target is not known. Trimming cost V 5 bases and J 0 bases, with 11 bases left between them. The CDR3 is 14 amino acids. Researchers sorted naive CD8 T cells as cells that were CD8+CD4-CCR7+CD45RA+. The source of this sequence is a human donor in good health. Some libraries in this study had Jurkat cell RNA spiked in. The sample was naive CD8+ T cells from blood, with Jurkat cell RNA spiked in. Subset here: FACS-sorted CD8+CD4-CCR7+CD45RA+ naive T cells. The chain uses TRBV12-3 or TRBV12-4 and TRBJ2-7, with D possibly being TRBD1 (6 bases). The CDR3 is CASSAWDNSYEQYF. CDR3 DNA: TGTGCCAGCAGTGCCTGGGACAACTCCTACGAGCAGTACTTC.